The present entry profiles one T cell receptor (beta chain) with its context. Its antigen is unidentified. These data belong to a study of shared clonotypes between healthy human individuals. Study information: The composition of the donors was two women and a few men aged 18 to 49. Findings and caveats of the study: Depth was large, yet rarefaction showed that sorted-subset sequencing was incomplete.

Only CD45RO-negative cells positively selected for CCR7 counted as naive CD8 cells, so terminally differentiated effector memory CD45RA+ cells were excluded. The CDR3 consists of 15 residues. Per the germline V gene, CDR1 is SQVTM and CDR2 is ANQGSEA. Deletions cut 0 bases from V and 1 base from J, with 12 bases between. Methods used by the authors: ImmunoSEQ junction-only sequences lacked quality scores, so their filtering differed. Method: immunoSEQ multiplex PCR; TCRdb's copy keeps in-frame clones and lacks some. That table is the source of V, J and clone size, and D and trimming were worked out from the DNA. The table has a few hundred thousand clones, over 95% seen once.

The rearrangement joins TRBV29-1 to TRBJ1-2; a possible D gene is TRBD1 (5 bases). Material: naive CD8+ T cells sorted from blood. This clonotype was obtained from a woman in her 30s in good health. The CDR3 sequence is CSVEDRDGYNYGYTF. As DNA, the CDR3 is TGCAGCGTTGAAGACCGGGACGGATATAACTATGGCTACACCTTC.